The 30 T cell receptor beta chains presented below share a single source sample, sequenced in a study of cytomegalovirus exposure and HLA in healthy donors (dated by TCRdb to about 2017). Libraries were constructed by the immunoSEQ multiplex PCR assay. Entries here come from immuneACCESS through TCRdb and include only in-frame sequences with V and J called. Some clones fail to appear in such tables; in the studies checked, an unresolved V gene covers under half of the shortfall, and the cause of the remainder is unknown. A total of under 300,000 clones appear in this sample, nearly 90% of them only once. Under 0.4% of the sample rests with the top ten. Specimen: PBMCs. These receptors all come from a woman aged 18-29 years in good health and CMV-seronegative.

CDR3 sequence reads: CASSETSSSTDTQYF. Here the CDR3 DNA reads TGTGCCAGCAGCGAAACTAGTTCTAGCACAGATACGCAGTATTTT. This chain links TRBV9 with TRBJ2-3, with D maybe TRBD2 (5 bases). Germline V lookup: CDR1 SGDLS, CDR2 YYNGEE. This CDR3 is 15 amino acids long. With 3 bases removed from V and 0 bases from J, the gap between germline ends came to 11 bases.

This chain links TRBV19 with TRBJ1-5; tentative D call: TRBD1 (5 bases). Trimming removed 4 bases from V and 1 base from J, with 11 bases in between. The CDR3 is 15 amino acids. Germline V gene data show CDR1 as LNHDA and CDR2 as SQIVND (reference sequence). The CDR3 protein is CASSRTLSSNQPQHF. The CDR3 DNA is TGTGCCAGTAGTAGGACACTGTCAAGCAATCAGCCCCAGCATTTT.

The rearrangement links TRBV5-4 to TRBJ2-5, with 9 bases lining up with TRBD1. V lost 5 bases and J lost 3; bases outside the gene matches: 5. Germline V gene sequence: CDR1 SGHNT, CDR2 YYREEE (reference sequence). The CDR3 covers 14 residues. In DNA form, the CDR3 reads TGTGCCAGCAGAGACCGGGACAGGGAAGAGACCCAGTACTTC. Translation gives CASRDRDREETQYF.

The rearrangement joins TRBV6-5 to TRBJ1-1, with 7 bases matching TRBD1. The germline CDR1 and CDR2 sequences are MNHEY and SVGAGI. This CDR3 is built from 14 residues. V lost 7 bases and J lost 1; bases outside the gene matches: 6. The CDR3 sequence: CASTPTGRNTEAFF. The CDR3 nucleotides are TGTGCCAGCACCCCGACAGGGAGGAACACTGAAGCTTTCTTT.

V usage is TRBV7-9 and J usage is TRBJ2-5; 8 nucleotides agree with TRBD2. Germline V gene lookup returns CDR1 SEHNR and CDR2 FQNEAQ (reference sequence). CDR3 length: 16 residues. J lost 1 base, V lost 0 bases, and 4 bases had no gene match. CDR3 amino acids: CASSLARAGGQETQYF. The CDR3 DNA is TGTGCCAGCAGCTTAGCGCGCGCGGGGGGCCAAGAGACCCAGTACTTC.

J is TRBJ2-1 and V is TRBV18; 8 bases align to TRBD1. In germline, CDR1 is KGHSH, CDR2 LQKENI. The CDR3 loop spans 16 amino acids. V trimming: 4 bases; J trimming: 6 bases; junction bases outside the gene matches: 11. In nucleotides, the CDR3 is TGTGCCAGCTCACTCCTCGGGACAGGCATTACCAATGAGCAGTTCTTC. Residues: CASSLLGTGITNEQFF.

The chain carries TRBV10-1 and TRBJ1-6; 9 bases fit TRBD1. The J segment lost 7 bases and the V segment lost 9 bases, leaving 4 bases of the junction unmatched. This CDR3 has 13 residues. From germline, CDR1 is WNHNN and CDR2 SYGVQD (reference sequence). The CDR3 DNA follows: TGCGCCAGTCGAGGACAGGGGAATTCACCCCTCCACTTT. Amino acids: CASRGQGNSPLHF.

The chain combines TRBV11-2 with TRBJ2-7; 10 bases match TRBD1. Germline V gene data show CDR1 as SGHAT and CDR2 as FQNNGV. The CDR3 extends over 20 amino acids. J gave up 2 bases and V 0 bases, and 16 bases lay outside the gene matches. CDR3 sequence: CASSLEALATGGVLAYEQYF. CDR3 DNA: TGTGCCAGCAGCTTAGAAGCCCTTGCGACAGGGGGCGTTTTGGCCTACGAGCAGTACTTC.

This clone was seen a handful of times. This chain uses TRBV7-9 with TRBJ1-1; the match to TRBD1 covers 7 bases. Germline V lookup: CDR1 SEHNR, CDR2 FQNEAQ (reference sequence). Germline trimming cut 5 bases from V and 2 bases from J; bases unmatched to any gene: 5. This CDR3 region has 14 residues. The CDR3: CASSTWTGNTEAFF. CDR3 nucleotide sequence: TGTGCCAGCAGCACCTGGACAGGAAACACTGAAGCTTTCTTT.

The chain uses TRBV7-2 and TRBJ2-7; D is uncertain. The CDR3 is 13 amino acids. V lost 1 base and J 6 bases, leaving 10 bases between the germline ends. Germline CDR1 SGHTA, CDR2 FQGNSA. Here the CDR3 reads CASSLGTNGEQYF. In nucleotides, the CDR3 is TGTGCCAGCAGCTTAGGAACTAATGGCGAGCAGTACTTC. Variable domain in full (rest from reference TRBV7-2 and TRBJ2-7): GAGVSQSPSNKVTEKGKDVELRCDPISGHTALYWYRQSLGQGLEFLIYFQGNSAPDKSGLPSDRFSAERTGGSVSTLTIQRTQQEDSAVYLCASSLGTNGEQYFGPGTRLTVT.

This clone was picked up one time. The V and J genes are TRBV7-9 and TRBJ2-7; D is possibly TRBD2 (6 bases). CDR1 is SEHNR, CDR2 FQNEAQ, per germline (reference sequence). The CDR3 spans 13 residues. V lost 7 bases to trimming and J lost 1 base, with 11 bases between them. The DNA of the CDR3 is TGTGCCAGCACCGCGGAGGGGTCCTACGAGCAGTACGTC. This codes for CASTAEGSYEQYV.

The chain recombines TRBV4-3 with TRBJ1-1, with D unresolved. V shed 1 base and J shed 1 base, with 10 bases lying between them. CDR1 is LGHNA and CDR2 is YSLEER in the germline V gene. CDR3 size: 15 residues. In nucleotides, the CDR3 is TGCGCCAGCAGCCAAGGATCCCAGTCGAACACTGAAGCTTTCTTT. Translating it yields CASSQGSQSNTEAFF.

The chain couples TRBV19 to TRBJ1-1; D remains unclear. The CDR3 consists of 13 residues. V lost 5 bases and J 11 bases, leaving 18 bases between the germline ends. Germline CDR1 reads LNHDA; CDR2 reads SQIVND (reference sequence). Here the CDR3 reads CASSLRSAERAFF. The DNA for the CDR3 is TGTGCCAGTAGTTTACGTTCGGCAGAGAGGGCTTTCTTT. Based on the CDR3 plus reference TRBV19 and TRBJ1-1, the full variable domain is DGGITQSPKYLFRKEGQNVTLSCEQNLNHDAMYWYRQDPGQGLRLIYYSQIVNDFQKGDIAEGYSVSREKKESFPLTVTSAQKNPTAFYLCASSLRSAERAFFGQGTRLTVV.

The rearrangement joins TRBV7-9 to TRBJ1-1, with D tentatively TRBD1 (5 bases). Trimming removed 5 bases at V and 4 bases at J, with 17 bases between. This CDR3 is built from 15 residues. CDR1 is SEHNR, CDR2 FQNEAQ, per germline (reference sequence). In nucleotides, the CDR3 is TGTGCCAGCAGCAACCCGAACGGGGGTATCACTGAAGCTTTCTTT. This codes for CASSNPNGGITEAFF.

V usage is TRBV6-5 and J usage is TRBJ1-1; 9 bases map to TRBD1. The CDR3 runs to 14 residues. CDR1 is MNHEY and CDR2 is SVGAGI in the germline V gene. Trimming removed 6 bases from V and 4 bases from J; junction bases left unmatched: 6. CDR3 nucleotides: TGTGCCAGCAGCCGACAGGGGGGAGGCACTGAAGCTTTCTTT. Its protein is CASSRQGGGTEAFF.

This chain uses TRBV6-6 with TRBJ1-4; the D is unclear. Germline CDR1 MNHNY, CDR2 SVGAGI (reference sequence). V dropped 5 bases and J dropped 1 base, with 14 bases sitting between them. The CDR3 has 16 amino acids. As DNA, the CDR3 is TGTGCCAGCAGTAACCTCTTCGGGGAAACTAATGAAAAACTGTTTTTT. Protein product: CASSNLFGETNEKLFF.

The chain carries TRBV7-2 and TRBJ1-5; maybe TRBD1 (5 bases). The germline V and J ends were trimmed by 1 base and 4 bases, with 11 bases remaining between them. In germline, CDR1 is SGHTA, CDR2 FQGNSA. There are 15 residues in the CDR3. The CDR3 region is CASSLDGQSNQPQHF. The CDR3 nucleotides read TGTGCCAGCAGCTTAGACGGACAATCGAATCAGCCCCAGCATTTT.

V and J are TRBV6-5 and TRBJ2-1; no clear D. CDR1 is MNHEY, CDR2 SVGAGI, per germline. V dropped 6 bases and J dropped 0 bases, with 12 bases sitting between them. This CDR3 region has 15 residues. The CDR3 DNA follows: TGTGCCAGCAGGACGATTCGGAGCTCCTACAATGAGCAGTTCTTC. It is translated as CASRTIRSSYNEQFF.

The count of this clone is one. The chain links TRBV7-8 to TRBJ1-1, with 7 bases identical to TRBD1. After removal of 1 base from V and 5 bases from J, the junction contained 7 bases not matched to a gene. Germline values: CDR1 SGHVS, CDR2 FQNEAQ. This CDR3 has 15 residues. CDR3 in DNA: TGTGCCAGCAGCTTAGAGGGGGCCCGTGAAACTGAAGCTTTCTTT. This codes for CASSLEGARETEAFF.

The rearrangement joins TRBV5-4 to TRBJ1-4, with TRBD1 as a possible D gene (6 bases). V was clipped by 2 bases and J by 7 bases, with 15 bases between them. Per germline, CDR1 SGHNT and CDR2 YYREEE (reference sequence). The length of the CDR3 is 15 residues. CDR3 sequence reads: CASSFAGGGIEKLFF. The CDR3 coding sequence is TGTGCCAGCAGCTTCGCGGGGGGCGGAATTGAAAAACTGTTTTTT.

The genes are TRBV4-1 and TRBJ1-5; 7 bases match TRBD1. Trimming cost V 4 bases and J 0 bases; bases outside gene matches: 3. Per germline, CDR1 MGHRA and CDR2 YSYEKL. This CDR3 is built from 15 residues. The CDR3 DNA reads as TGCGCCAGCAGCCGGGACAGCTATAGCAATCAGCCCCAGCATTTT. It codes for CASSRDSYSNQPQHF.

The rearrangement joins TRBV6-5 to TRBJ2-2; D call uncertain. This CDR3 comprises 16 residues. V lost 3 bases and J lost 4, with 15 bases in between. Germline assignment: CDR1 MNHEY and CDR2 SVGAGI. CDR3 loop: CASSYLVSPGTGELFF. In nucleotides, the CDR3 is TGTGCCAGCAGTTATCTAGTATCCCCGGGCACCGGGGAGCTGTTTTTT.

This clone was detected only once. V and J are TRBV5-4 and TRBJ2-7, with 7 positions matching TRBD1. J gave up 7 bases and V 0 bases, and 7 bases lay outside the gene matches. The V gene's germline CDR1 is SGHNT and CDR2 YYREEE (reference sequence). The CDR3 consists of 14 residues. This CDR3 reads CASSLGQGLGEQYF. In DNA, the CDR3 is TGTGCCAGCAGCTTGGGACAGGGTTTGGGGGAGCAGTACTTC.

This chain joins TRBV10-1 and TRBJ1-4; D perhaps matches TRBD1 (5 bases). V lost 2 bases to trimming and J lost 8 bases, with 15 bases between them. CDR3 length: 15 amino acids. Germline V gives CDR1 WNHNN, CDR2 SYGVQD (reference sequence). The CDR3 loop reads CASSETRGLREKLFF. The CDR3 DNA sequence: TGCGCCAGCAGTGAGACCCGGGGACTTCGGGAAAAACTGTTTTTT.

The chain is built from TRBV11-2 and TRBJ2-1; no clear D gene. The CDR3 is 15 amino acids. Germline CDR1 SGHAT, CDR2 FQNNGV. Trimming pared 7 bases from V and 0 bases from J, leaving 13 bases between. The CDR3 loop is CASIHRRSSYNEQFF. CDR3 nucleotide sequence: TGTGCCAGCATCCACCGTCGGAGCTCCTACAATGAGCAGTTCTTC.

The chain employs TRBV11-2 and TRBJ2-5; 8 bases are shared with TRBD2. With 1 base clipped from V and 2 bases from J, the junction kept 3 bases outside the gene matches. This CDR3 is built from 15 residues. CDR1 and CDR2 from the germline V gene are SGHAT and FQNNGV. The CDR3 DNA reads as TGTGCCAGCAGCTTAGCGGGGGGGGTACAAGAGACCCAGTACTTC. Translation gives CASSLAGGVQETQYF. Using reference TRBV11-2 and TRBJ2-5 for the parts outside the CDR3, the full variable domain is EAGVAQSPRYKIIEKRQSVAFWCNPISGHATLYWYQQILGQGPKLLIQFQNNGVVDDSQLPKDRFSAERLKGVDSTLKIQPAKLEDSAVYLCASSLAGGVQETQYFGPGTRLLVL.

The CDR3 nucleotides read TGTGCCAGCAGTTTACTAGCGGCATACAATGAGCAGTTCTTC. Translation: CASSLLAAYNEQFF. The chain has TRBV28 and TRBJ2-1; 7 bases are a match to TRBD2. CDR3 size: 14 residues. V was pared by 2 bases and J by 4 bases, with 2 bases of the junction left unmatched. CDR1 is MDHEN and CDR2 is SYDVKM in the germline V gene. The whole variable domain, remainder taken from reference TRBV28 and TRBJ2-1, is DVKVTQSSRYLVKRTGEKVFLECVQDMDHENMFWYRQDPGLGLRLIYFSYDVKMKEKGDIPEGYSVSREKKERFSLILESASTNQTSMYLCASSLLAAYNEQFFGPGTRLTVL.

The chain recombines TRBV2 with TRBJ1-6; 8 nucleotides agree with TRBD1. The CDR3 covers 15 residues. Germline CDR1 is SNHLY and CDR2 is FYNNEI. V lost 6 bases, J lost 8 bases, and 9 bases stayed unmatched. Written as DNA, the CDR3 is TGTGCCAGCAGACGAAGACAGGGGATCGATTCACCCCTCCACTTT. It translates to CASRRRQGIDSPLHF.

J is TRBJ1-4 and V is TRBV5-4; D unclear. This CDR3 comprises 13 residues. V lost 4 bases and J lost 11, with 15 bases in between. Germline V gene lookup returns CDR1 SGHNT and CDR2 YYREEE (reference sequence). The CDR3 DNA sequence: TGTGCCAGCAGCCAACGATTACGGGAGAAACTGTTTTTT. Protein sequence: CASSQRLREKLFF.

The CDR3: CASSPGTAPYNEQFF. The DNA for the CDR3 is TGTGCCAGCAGCCCAGGGACAGCCCCTTACAATGAGCAGTTCTTC. The gene calls are TRBV5-4 and TRBJ2-1; 7 bases fit TRBD1. The CDR3 sequence is 15 residues long. V lost 4 bases, J lost 4 bases, and 8 bases stayed unmatched. CDR1 and CDR2 from the germline V gene are SGHNT and YYREEE (reference sequence). Complete variable domain (other parts from reference TRBV5-4 and TRBJ2-1): ETGVTQSPTHLIKTRGQQVTLRCSSQSGHNTVSWYQQALGQGPQFIFQYYREEENGRGNFPPRFSGLQFPNYSSELNVNALELDDSALYLCASSPGTAPYNEQFFGPGTRLTVL.